The TCR beta chain under discussion was sequenced for a study of vaccination and CD4 T cells after COVID-19. An Oncomine TCR Beta short-read assay was used to sequence the DNA from cultured CD4+ T cells. TCRdb redid the calling of the PCR reads with MiXCR, one entry per CDR3 protein. Among roughly 13,000 distinct CDR3 sequences listed, approximately 65% were seen once. Regarding this clonotype: Its specificity is unknown.

The V segment lost 4 bases and the J segment 3 bases; nucleotides outside the gene matches: 11. The CDR3 runs to 15 residues. Germline V gene data show CDR1 as DFQATT and CDR2 as SNEGSKA (reference sequence). This sample's treatment: roughly nine-day PBMC culture with coronavirus spike peptide pools or control peptides (ViraFEST assay). This clonotype originated in a human donor who had recovered from COVID-19. Sequenced material: CD4+ T cells from blood, cultured in vitro. The gene calls are TRBV20-1 and TRBJ2-7; 8 bases are a match to TRBD2. CDR3 in amino acids: CSAMRTGGDSYEQYF. The DNA of the CDR3 is TGCAGTGCTATGAGGACGGGGGGGGATAGCTACGAGCAGTACTTC.